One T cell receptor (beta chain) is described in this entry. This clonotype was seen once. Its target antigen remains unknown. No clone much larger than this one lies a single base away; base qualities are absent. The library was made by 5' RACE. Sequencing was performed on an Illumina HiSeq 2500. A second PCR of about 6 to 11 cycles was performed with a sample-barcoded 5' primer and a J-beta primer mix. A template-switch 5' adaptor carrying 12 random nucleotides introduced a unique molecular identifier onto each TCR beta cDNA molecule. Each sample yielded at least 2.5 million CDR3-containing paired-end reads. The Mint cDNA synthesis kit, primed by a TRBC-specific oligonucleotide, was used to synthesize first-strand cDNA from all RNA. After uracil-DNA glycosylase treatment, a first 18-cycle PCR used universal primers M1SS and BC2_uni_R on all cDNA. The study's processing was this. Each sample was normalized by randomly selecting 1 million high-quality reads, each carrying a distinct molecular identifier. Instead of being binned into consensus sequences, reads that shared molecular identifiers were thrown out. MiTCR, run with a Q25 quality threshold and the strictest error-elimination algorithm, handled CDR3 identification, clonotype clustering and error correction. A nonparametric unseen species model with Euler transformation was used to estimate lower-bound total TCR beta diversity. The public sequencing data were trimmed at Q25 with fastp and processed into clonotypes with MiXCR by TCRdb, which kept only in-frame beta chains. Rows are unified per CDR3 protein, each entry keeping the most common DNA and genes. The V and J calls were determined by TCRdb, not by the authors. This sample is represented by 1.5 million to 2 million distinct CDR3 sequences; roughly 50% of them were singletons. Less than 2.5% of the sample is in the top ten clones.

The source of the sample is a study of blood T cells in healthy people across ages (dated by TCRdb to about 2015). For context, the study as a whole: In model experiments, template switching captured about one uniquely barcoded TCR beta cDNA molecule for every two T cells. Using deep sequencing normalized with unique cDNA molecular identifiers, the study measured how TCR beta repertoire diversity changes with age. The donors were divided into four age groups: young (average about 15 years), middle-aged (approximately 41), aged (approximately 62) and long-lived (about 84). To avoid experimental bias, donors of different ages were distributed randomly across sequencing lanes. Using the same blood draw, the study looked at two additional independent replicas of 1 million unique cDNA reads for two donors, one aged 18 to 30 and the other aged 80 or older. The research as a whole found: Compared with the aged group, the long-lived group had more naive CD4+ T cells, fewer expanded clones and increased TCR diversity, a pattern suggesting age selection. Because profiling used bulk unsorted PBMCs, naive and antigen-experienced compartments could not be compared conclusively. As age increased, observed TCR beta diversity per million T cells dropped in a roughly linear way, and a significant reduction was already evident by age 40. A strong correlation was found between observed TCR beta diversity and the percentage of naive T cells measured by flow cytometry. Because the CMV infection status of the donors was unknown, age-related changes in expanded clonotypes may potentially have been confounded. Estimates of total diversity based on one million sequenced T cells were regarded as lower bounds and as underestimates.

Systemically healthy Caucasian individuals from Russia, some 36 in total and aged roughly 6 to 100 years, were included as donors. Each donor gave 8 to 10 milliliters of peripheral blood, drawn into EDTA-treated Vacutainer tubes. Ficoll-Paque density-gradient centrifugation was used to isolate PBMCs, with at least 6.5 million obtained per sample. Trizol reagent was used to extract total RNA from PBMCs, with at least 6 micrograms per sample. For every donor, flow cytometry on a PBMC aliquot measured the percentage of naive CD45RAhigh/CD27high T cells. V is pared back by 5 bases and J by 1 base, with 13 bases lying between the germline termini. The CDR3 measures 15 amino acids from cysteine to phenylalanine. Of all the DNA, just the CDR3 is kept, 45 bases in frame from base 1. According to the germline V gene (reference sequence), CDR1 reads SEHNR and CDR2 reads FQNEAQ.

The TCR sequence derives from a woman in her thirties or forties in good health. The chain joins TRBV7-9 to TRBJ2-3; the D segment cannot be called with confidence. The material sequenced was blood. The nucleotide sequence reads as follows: TGTGCCAGCAGCCATAGACTGGCGGGCACAGATACGCAGTATTTT. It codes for CASSHRLAGTDTQYF. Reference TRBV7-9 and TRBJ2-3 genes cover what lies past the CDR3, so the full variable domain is DTGVSQNPRHKITKRGQNVTFRCDPISEHNRLYWYRQTLGQGPEFLTYFQNEAQLEKSRLLSDRFSAERPKGSFSTLEIQRTEQGDSAMYLCASSHRLAGTDTQYFGPGTRLTVL.